The rows below give T cell receptor beta chains drawn from one sample of a study of control samples from healthy donors and cancer patients. Generated by immunoSEQ multiplex PCR, the TCRdb table keeps only in-frame clones and is missing some. The data show about 160,000 clones, under 96% seen once. The sequenced sample consisted of blood. All receptors come from a woman aged 25 to 39 in good health. Both conserved end residues are part of each CDR3. A D gene is named only where the DNA matches it firmly. Clone size is given for some rows only: seen once, a few or many times, or a class if the clone is expanded.

CDR3	DNA	size	length	D	V	J
CASTDGGAGANVLTF	TGTGCCAGTACCGATGGGGGGGCTGGGGCCAACGTCCTGACTTTC	.	15	TRBD2	TRBV19	TRBJ2-6
CASSSGRVWNTGELFF	TGTGCCAGCAGCTCCGGGAGGGTTTGGAACACCGGGGAGCTGTTTTTT	.	16	TRBD2	TRBV11-2	TRBJ2-2
CSVATGLTQPQHF	TGCAGCGTTGCAACAGGGCTGACTCAGCCCCAGCATTTT	.	13	.	TRBV29-1	TRBJ1-5
CATAGQANSYEQYF	TGTGCCACCGCGGGACAGGCAAATTCCTACGAGCAGTACTTC	few	14	TRBD1	TRBV19	TRBJ2-7
CASSPDPGTPEFF	TGTGCCAGCAGCCCAGACCCCGGGACCCCGGAGTTCTTC	.	13	.	TRBV7-9	TRBJ2-1
CASSFGVADFTDTQYF	TGTGCCAGCAGCTTTGGGGTAGCGGACTTCACAGATACGCAGTATTTT	.	16	.	TRBV7-2	TRBJ2-3
CASSQLGNSNQPQHF	TGCGCCAGCAGCCAACTAGGGAATAGCAATCAGCCCCAGCATTTT	.	15	.	TRBV4-1	TRBJ1-5
CASSSYPGATNEKLFF	TGTGCCAGCAGCTCCTACCCCGGGGCGACTAATGAAAAACTGTTTTTT	.	16	.	TRBV7-9	TRBJ1-4
CAAGTTYEQYF	TGTGCCGCGGGGACGACCTACGAGCAGTACTTC	.	11	.	TRBV7-8	TRBJ2-7
CASSPAGGNSPLHF	TGTGCCAGCTCACCCGCAGGGGGGAATTCACCCCTCCACTTT	.	14	TRBD1	TRBV18	TRBJ1-6
CASSLHTNTEAFF	TGTGCCAGCAGCTTACACACAAACACTGAAGCTTTCTTT	.	13	.	TRBV7-3	TRBJ1-1
CASSKQTAPNTEAFF	TGCGCCAGCAGCAAACAGACAGCTCCGAACACTGAAGCTTTCTTT	.	15	.	TRBV5-1	TRBJ1-1
CASSLWPSGNTGELFF	TGTGCCAGCAGTTTATGGCCAAGCGGGAACACCGGGGAGCTGTTTTTT	.	16	.	TRBV28	TRBJ2-2
CASSALYGYTF	TGTGCCAGCAGTGCACTCTATGGCTACACCTTC	once	11	.	TRBV25-1	TRBJ1-2
CASSQGGRATNEKLFF	TGTGCCAGCAGCCAAGGAGGGAGGGCGACTAATGAAAAACTGTTTTTT	.	16	.	TRBV4-2	TRBJ1-4
CSVTPGAGGADTQYF	TGCAGCGTGACCCCTGGAGCGGGGGGCGCAGATACGCAGTATTTT	.	15	TRBD2	TRBV29-1	TRBJ2-3
CASRAPGQRNEKLFF	TGTGCCAGCAGGGCACCGGGACAGCGTAATGAAAAACTGTTTTTT	.	15	TRBD1	TRBV6-5	TRBJ1-4
CASSTGTGYHSPLHF	TGTGCCAGTAGTACCGGGACAGGTTACCATTCACCCCTCCACTTT	.	15	TRBD1	TRBV19	TRBJ1-6
CASSEGGNQPQHF	TGTGCCAGCAGTGAAGGGGGTAATCAGCCCCAGCATTTT	.	13	.	TRBV6-1	TRBJ1-5
CASGLHGGPSTGDEQFF	TGCGCCAGCGGACTCCACGGGGGACCATCAACGGGAGATGAGCAGTTCTTC	.	17	.	TRBV4-1	TRBJ2-1
CASSSGYYEQYF	TGTGCCAGCAGTTCAGGATACTACGAGCAGTACTTC	.	12	.	TRBV28	TRBJ2-7
CASSVRGTYEQYF	TGTGCCAGCAGTGTCCGGGGTACCTACGAGCAGTACTTC	.	13	.	TRBV27	TRBJ2-7
CASSQGGGRLQYF	TGTGCCAGCAGCCAAGGGGGAGGCAGGCTTCAGTACTTC	.	13	.	TRBV14	TRBJ2-4
CASSGWTGAGYTF	TGTGCCAGCAGTGGATGGACAGGGGCTGGCTACACCTTC	.	13	TRBD1	TRBV2	TRBJ1-2
CSASWDLTVSYEQYF	TGCAGTGCTAGTTGGGACCTCACCGTCTCCTACGAGCAGTACTTC	.	15	.	TRBV20-1	TRBJ2-7
CASSGGGGTNSYNEQFF	TGCGCCAGCAGCGGAGGCGGGGGGACGAATTCCTACAATGAGCAGTTCTTC	.	17	TRBD2	TRBV5-1	TRBJ2-1
CASSLALFNEQFF	TGTGCCAGCAGCTTGGCTCTGTTCAATGAGCAGTTCTTC	.	13	.	TRBV5-4	TRBJ2-1
CASSAPGTSGGYTF	TGTGCCAGCAGTGCTCCCGGGACCTCGGGGGGCTACACCTTC	.	14	.	TRBV25-1	TRBJ1-2
CASRGGAAGSEQYF	TGTGCCAGCAGGGGGGGGGCAGCGGGAAGTGAGCAGTACTTC	.	14	.	TRBV27	TRBJ2-7
CASSPTTGNSYEQYF	TGTGCCAGCAGCCCAACGACAGGGAACTCCTACGAGCAGTACTTC	.	15	TRBD1	TRBV3-1/TRBV3-2	TRBJ2-7
CASSRREAGEKLFF	TGTGCCAGCAGCCGGCGGGAGGCCGGCGAAAAACTGTTTTTT	once	14	.	TRBV3-1/TRBV3-2	TRBJ1-4
CASRAPGTGAAFF	TGTGCCAGCAGAGCACCCGGGACAGGTGCGGCTTTCTTT	.	13	TRBD1	TRBV12-3/TRBV12-4	TRBJ1-1
CASSSLTGRGGSNEQFF	TGTGCCAGTAGTTCCCTAACGGGGCGGGGCGGGAGCAATGAGCAGTTCTTC	.	17	TRBD2	TRBV19	TRBJ2-1
CASSLGQGQNTEAFF	TGTGCCAGCTCTCTCGGACAGGGCCAAAACACTGAAGCTTTCTTT	.	15	TRBD1	TRBV18	TRBJ1-1
CASSHSLAGALEQYF	TGCGCCAGCAGCCACTCGCTAGCGGGAGCACTCGAGCAGTACTTC	.	15	TRBD2	TRBV4-1	TRBJ2-7
CASSPTGNQPQHF	TGTGCCAGCTCACCCACAGGTAATCAGCCCCAGCATTTT	.	13	.	TRBV18	TRBJ1-5
CASSFYRGLDYEQYF	TGTGCCAGCAGTTTTTATCGGGGACTAGACTACGAGCAGTACTTC	.	15	TRBD2	TRBV27	TRBJ2-7
CASSDSGLAQNYEQYF	TGTGCCAGCAGCGACTCGGGACTAGCCCAAAACTACGAGCAGTACTTC	.	16	TRBD2	TRBV3-1/TRBV3-2	TRBJ2-7
CASTGTDTQYF	TGTGCCAGCACGGGCACAGATACGCAGTATTTT	.	11	.	TRBV5-4	TRBJ2-3
CAISGVRAGVSYNEQFF	TGTGCCATCAGTGGGGTGCGAGCGGGAGTTTCCTACAATGAGCAGTTCTTC	.	17	TRBD2	TRBV10-3	TRBJ2-1
CASSNMDSIVYGYTF	TGTGCCAGCAGTAATATGGACAGTATCGTCTATGGCTACACCTTC	.	15	.	TRBV7-9	TRBJ1-2
CSVKGTSGYEQYF	TGCAGCGTTAAAGGGACTAGCGGCTACGAGCAGTACTTC	once	13	TRBD2	TRBV29-1	TRBJ2-7
CASSYVRNSYNSPLHF	TGTGCCAGCAGTTATGTTCGCAACTCCTATAATTCACCCCTCCACTTT	.	16	.	TRBV6-5	TRBJ1-6
CASSPQGGQYNEQFF	TGTGCCAGCAGCCCCCAAGGGGGACAATACAATGAGCAGTTCTTC	.	15	.	TRBV7-9	TRBJ2-1
CASSQDSGGDDTQYF	TGCGCCAGCAGCCAAGATAGTGGCGGGGACGATACCCAGTACTTC	.	15	.	TRBV4-1	TRBJ2-5